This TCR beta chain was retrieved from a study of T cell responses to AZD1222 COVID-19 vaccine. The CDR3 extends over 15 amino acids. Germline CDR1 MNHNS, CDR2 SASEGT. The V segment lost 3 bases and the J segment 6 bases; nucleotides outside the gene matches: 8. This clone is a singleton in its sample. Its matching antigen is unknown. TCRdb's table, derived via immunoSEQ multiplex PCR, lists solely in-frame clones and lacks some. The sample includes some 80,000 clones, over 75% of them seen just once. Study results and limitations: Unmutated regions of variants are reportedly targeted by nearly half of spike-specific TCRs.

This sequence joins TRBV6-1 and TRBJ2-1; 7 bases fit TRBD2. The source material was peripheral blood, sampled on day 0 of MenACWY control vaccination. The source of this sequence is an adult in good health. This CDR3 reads CASSDEPGGVNEQFF. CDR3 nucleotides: TGTGCCAGCAGTGACGAGCCGGGGGGTGTCAATGAGCAGTTCTTC.